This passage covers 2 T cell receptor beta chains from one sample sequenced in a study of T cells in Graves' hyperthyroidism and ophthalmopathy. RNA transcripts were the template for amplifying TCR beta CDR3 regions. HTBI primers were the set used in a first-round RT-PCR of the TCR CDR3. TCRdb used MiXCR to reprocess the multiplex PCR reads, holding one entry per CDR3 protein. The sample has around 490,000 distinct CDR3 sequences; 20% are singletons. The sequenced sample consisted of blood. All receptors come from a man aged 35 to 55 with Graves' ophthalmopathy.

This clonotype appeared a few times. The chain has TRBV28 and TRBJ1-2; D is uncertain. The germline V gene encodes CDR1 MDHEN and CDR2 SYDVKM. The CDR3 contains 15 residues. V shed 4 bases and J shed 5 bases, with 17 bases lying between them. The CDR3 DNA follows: TGTGCCAGCAGTTCCCTACAGTTGAGTTCATATGGCTACACCTTC. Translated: CASSSLQLSSYGYTF.

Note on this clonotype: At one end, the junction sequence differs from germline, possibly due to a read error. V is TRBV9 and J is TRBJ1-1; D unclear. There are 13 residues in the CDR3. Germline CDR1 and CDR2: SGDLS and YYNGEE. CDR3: CASSVGGNTETFF. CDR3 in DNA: TGTGCCAGCAGCGTAGGCGGGAACACTGAAACTTTCTTT.